This TCR beta chain was sequenced in a study of radiation and T cells in renal cell carcinoma. CDR3 length: 14 residues. J gave up 2 bases and V 6 bases, and 8 bases lay outside the gene matches. CDR1 and CDR2 (germline): SGHDT, YYEEEE. Time point of the sample: blood 2 weeks post-SBRT. Treatment given: 15 Gy SBRT to primary tumor, nephrectomy 4 weeks later. The assay was immunoSEQ multiplex PCR, and TCRdb's table has in-frame clones only and misses some. The data show some 75,000 clones, more than 75% seen once. Sequenced here: blood, sampled from a patient whose treatment included radiotherapy and nephrectomy. The rearrangement links TRBV5-6 to TRBJ2-7, with TRBD2 matching over 7 bases. The receptor comes from a man aged 55 to 70 with renal cell carcinoma. The CDR3, as DNA: TGTGCCAGCACGAGCGGGACGCCGGCCTACGAGCAGTACTTC. Protein sequence: CASTSGTPAYEQYF. Combining the CDR3 with reference TRBV5-6 and TRBJ2-7 gives the whole variable domain DAGVTQSPTHLIKTRGQQVTLRCSPKSGHDTVSWYQQALGQGPQFIFQYYEEEERQRGNFPDRFSGHQFPNYSSELNVNALLLGDSALYLCASTSGTPAYEQYFGPGTRLTVT.